This T cell receptor beta chain was retrieved from a study of blood T cell repertoires in COVID-19. Trimming cost V 1 base and J 0 bases; bases outside gene matches: 4. Germline-derived CDR1 and CDR2 are LGHNA and YNFKEQ. The CDR3 runs to 17 residues. Profiled with immunoSEQ multiplex PCR; TCRdb holds only in-frame clones, not every one. Among under 200,000 clones, over 90% were seen once, and the ten largest hold about 0.54%. The receptor's source is a middle-aged man with acute or convalescent COVID-19. The sequenced sample was peripheral blood. This chain links TRBV4-2 with TRBJ2-3; TRBD2 matches 10 bases. CDR3 sequence: CASSQGGSGGSTDTQYF. DNA for the CDR3: TGTGCCAGCAGCCAAGGGGGTAGCGGGGGGAGCACAGATACGCAGTATTTT.